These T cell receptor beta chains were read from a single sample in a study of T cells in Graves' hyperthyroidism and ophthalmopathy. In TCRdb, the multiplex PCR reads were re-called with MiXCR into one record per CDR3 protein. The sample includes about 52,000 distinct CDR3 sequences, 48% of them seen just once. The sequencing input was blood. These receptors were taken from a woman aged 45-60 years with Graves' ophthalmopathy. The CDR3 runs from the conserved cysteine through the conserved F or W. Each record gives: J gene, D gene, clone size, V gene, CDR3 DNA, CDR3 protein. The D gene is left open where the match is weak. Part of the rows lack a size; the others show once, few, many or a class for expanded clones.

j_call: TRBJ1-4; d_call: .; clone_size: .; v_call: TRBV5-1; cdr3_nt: TGCGCCAGCAGCTCTGGCAGAGCAACTAATGGAAAACTGTTTTTT; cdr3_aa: CASSSGRATNGKLFF
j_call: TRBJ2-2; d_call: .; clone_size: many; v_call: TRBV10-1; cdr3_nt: TGCGCCAGCAGTGACAGGGACACCGGGGAGCTGTTTTTT; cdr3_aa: CASSDRDTGELFF
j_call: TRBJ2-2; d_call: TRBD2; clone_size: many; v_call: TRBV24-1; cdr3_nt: TGTGCCACCAGTGATTTGAAATTAGCGGGAACGAACACCGGGGAGCTGTTTTTT; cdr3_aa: CATSDLKLAGTNTGELFF
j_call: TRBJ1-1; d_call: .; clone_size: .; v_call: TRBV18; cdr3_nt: TGTGCCAGCTCTGGGAACAGGGACACTGAAGCTTTCTTT; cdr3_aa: CASSGNRDTEAFF
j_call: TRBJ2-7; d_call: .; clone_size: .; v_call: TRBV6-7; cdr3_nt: TGTGCCAGCCCGTCCCCTGGGGCATCCGATGTTTACGAGCAGTACTTC; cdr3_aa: CASPSPGASDVYEQYF
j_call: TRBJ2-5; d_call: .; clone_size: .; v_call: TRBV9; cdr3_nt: TGTGCCAGCAGCCAAGAGTTTAAGGTCGAAGGGTCAGAGACCCAGTACTTC; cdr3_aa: CASSQEFKVEGSETQYF
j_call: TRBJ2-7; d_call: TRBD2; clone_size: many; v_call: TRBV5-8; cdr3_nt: TGTGCCAGCAGCCCCGGACTAGGGGTTGCCTACGAGCAGTACTTC; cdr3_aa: CASSPGLGVAYEQYF
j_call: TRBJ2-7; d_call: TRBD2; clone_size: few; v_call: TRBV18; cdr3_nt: TGTGCCAGCTCACCAGCGGGAGGAGGGTCCTACGAGCAGTACTTC; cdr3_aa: CASSPAGGGSYEQYF
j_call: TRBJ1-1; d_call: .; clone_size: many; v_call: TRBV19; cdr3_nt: TGTGCCAGTAGTATTTTTGGAGGAAACACTGAAGCTTTCTTT; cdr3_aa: CASSIFGGNTEAFF
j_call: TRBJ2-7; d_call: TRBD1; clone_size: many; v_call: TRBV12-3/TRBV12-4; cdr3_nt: TGTGCCAGCAGTTCATCCCTGACAGGGTTCGAGCAGTACTTC; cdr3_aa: CASSSSLTGFEQYF
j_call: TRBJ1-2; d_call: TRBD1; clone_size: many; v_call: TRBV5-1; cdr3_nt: TGCGCCAGCACCGCAAAAGGGGGCCCAGAGGGCTACACCTTC; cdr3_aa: CASTAKGGPEGYTF
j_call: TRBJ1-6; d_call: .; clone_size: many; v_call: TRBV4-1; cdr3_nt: TGCGCCAGCAGCCAAGGAACCAGGGTTGAATCACCCCTCCACTTT; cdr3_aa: CASSQGTRVESPLHF
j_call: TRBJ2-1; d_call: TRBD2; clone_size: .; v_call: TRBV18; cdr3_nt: TGTGCCAGCTCACCACGGCCTAGCGGGAGGCAAAGCTCCTACAATGAGCAGTTCTTC; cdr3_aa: CASSPRPSGRQSSYNEQFF
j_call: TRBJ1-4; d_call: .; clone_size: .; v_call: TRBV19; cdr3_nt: TGTGGCAGTAGTATAGCGGGTTGGAGAAATGAAAAACTGTTTTTT; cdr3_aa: CGSSIAGWRNEKLFF
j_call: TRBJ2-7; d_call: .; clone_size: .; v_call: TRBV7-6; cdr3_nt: TGTGCCAGCAGCTTAGGGCCGGGGAACTACGAGCAGTACTTC; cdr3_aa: CASSLGPGNYEQYF
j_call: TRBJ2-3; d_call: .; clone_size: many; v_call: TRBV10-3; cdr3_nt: TGTGCCATCAGCCAAACCCGGGACCGGGAGCAGTATTTT; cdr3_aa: CAISQTRDREQYF
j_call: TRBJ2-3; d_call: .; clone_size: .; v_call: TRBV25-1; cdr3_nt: TGTGCTAGCAGGGCCGCCTCAGATACGCAGTATTTT; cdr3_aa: CASRAASDTQYF
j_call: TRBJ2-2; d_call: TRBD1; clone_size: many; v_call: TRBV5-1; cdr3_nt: TGCGCCAGCAGCCCCGGGACAGGGGGCCGGGAGCTGTTTTTT; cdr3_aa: CASSPGTGGRELFF
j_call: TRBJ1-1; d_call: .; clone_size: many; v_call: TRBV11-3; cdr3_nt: TGTGCCAGCAGCTTGTATCGGGGATCTGAAGCTTTCTTT; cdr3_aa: CASSLYRGSEAFF
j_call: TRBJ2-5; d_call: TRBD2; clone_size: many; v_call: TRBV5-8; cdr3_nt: TGTGCCAGCAGCTCCAAGCGGGGGGGACAAGAGACCCAGTACTTC; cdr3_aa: CASSSKRGGQETQYF
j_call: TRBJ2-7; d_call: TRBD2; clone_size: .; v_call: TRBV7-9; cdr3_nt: TGTGCCAGCAGCGCTAGACAGGGAACTAGCGGGAGAGTCTACGAGCAGTACTTC; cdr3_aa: CASSARQGTSGRVYEQYF
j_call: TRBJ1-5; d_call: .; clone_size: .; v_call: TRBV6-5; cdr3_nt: TGTGCCAGCAGCAGACGGAGCAATCAGCCCCAGCATTTT; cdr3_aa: CASSRRSNQPQHF
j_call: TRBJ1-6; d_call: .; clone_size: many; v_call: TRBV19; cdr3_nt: TGTGCCAGTAGTATGATACAGGGAAGGTATAATTCACCCCTCCACTTT; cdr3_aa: CASSMIQGRYNSPLHF
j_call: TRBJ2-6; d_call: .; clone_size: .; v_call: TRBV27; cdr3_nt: TGTGCCAGCAGTTGGGTGTCTGGGGCCAACGTCCTGACTTTC; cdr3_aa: CASSWVSGANVLTF
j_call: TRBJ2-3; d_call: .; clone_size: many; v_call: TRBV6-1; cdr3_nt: TGTGCCAGCAGTGAGGGCAGGTGGGCAGATACGCAGTATTTT; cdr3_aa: CASSEGRWADTQYF
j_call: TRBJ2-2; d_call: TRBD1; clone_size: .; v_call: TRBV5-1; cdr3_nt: TGCGCCAGCAGCTTGGGCGGGACAGGGAACACCGGGGAGCCGTTTTTT; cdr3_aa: CASSLGGTGNTGEPFF
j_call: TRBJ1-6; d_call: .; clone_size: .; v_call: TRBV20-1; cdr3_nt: TGCAGTGCAGGTCCGGGAGCAGATACGCAGTATTCACCCCTCCACTTT; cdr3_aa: CSAGPGADTQYSPLHF
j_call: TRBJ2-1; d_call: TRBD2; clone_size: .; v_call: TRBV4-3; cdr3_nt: TGCGCCAGCAGCCCCCGACCAGCGGGAGGGCCTAAGAACAATGAGCAGTTCTTC; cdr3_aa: CASSPRPAGGPKNNEQFF
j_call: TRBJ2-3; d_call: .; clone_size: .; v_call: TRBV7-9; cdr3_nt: TGTGCCACCTCGCACGGGGAGGATGGGGTGACAGATACGCAGTATTTT; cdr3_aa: CATSHGEDGVTDTQYF
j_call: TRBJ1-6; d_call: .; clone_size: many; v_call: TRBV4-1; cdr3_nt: TGCGCCAGCAGCCAAGAAGGGGCCAGCGGGCTCCTCCACTTT; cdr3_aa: CASSQEGASGLLHF
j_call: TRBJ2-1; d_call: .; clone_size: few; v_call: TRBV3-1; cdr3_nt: TGTGCCAGCAGCCTCTCTACGGTCTCCTACAATGAGCAGTTCTTC; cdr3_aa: CASSLSTVSYNEQFF
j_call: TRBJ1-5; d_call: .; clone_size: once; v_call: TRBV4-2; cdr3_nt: TGTGCCAGCAGCCAAGGGGCAGGGGAAGGCCAGCCCCAGCATTTT; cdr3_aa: CASSQGAGEGQPQHF
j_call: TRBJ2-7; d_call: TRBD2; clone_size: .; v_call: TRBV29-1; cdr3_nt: TGCAGCGGAACCTCAGGTAGCGGGGCCGCCGGGGAGCAGTACTTC; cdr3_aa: CSGTSGSGAAGEQYF
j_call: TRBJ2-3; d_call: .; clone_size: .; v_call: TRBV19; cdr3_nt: TGTGCCAGTAGTATCCTCGGCACAGATACGCAGTATTTT; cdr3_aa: CASSILGTDTQYF
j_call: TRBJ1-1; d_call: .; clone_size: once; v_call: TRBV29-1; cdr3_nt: TGCAGCGTTGTCGCCAGGGGCTACACTGAAGCTTTCTTT; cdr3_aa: CSVVARGYTEAFF
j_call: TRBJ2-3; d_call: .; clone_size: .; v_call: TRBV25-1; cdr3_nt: TGTGCCAGCACCGCCAGGGGGGCTAGCACAGATACGCAGTATTTT; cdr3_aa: CASTARGASTDTQYF
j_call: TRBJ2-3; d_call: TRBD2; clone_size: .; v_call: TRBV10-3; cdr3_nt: TGTGCCGGCAGCCGCTCCGGGACTAGCGGTTCCACAGATACGCAGTATTTT; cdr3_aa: CAGSRSGTSGSTDTQYF
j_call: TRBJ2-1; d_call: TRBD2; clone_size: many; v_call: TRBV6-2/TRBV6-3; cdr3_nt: TGTGCCAGCAGTCCTTGGAGTAGCGGGAGTCGGAATGAGCAGTTCTTC; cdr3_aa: CASSPWSSGSRNEQFF